The TCR beta chain described here comes from a study of neurological immune-mediated disorders. Study observations and caveats: There were no CDR3 amino acid sequences shared by expanded clones across subjects, a result suggesting private repertoires in all groups.

The making of cDNA relied on 5'RACE with 10-nucleotide random UMIs. Using its own MiXCR run on the 5' RACE reads, TCRdb lists one record per CDR3 protein. The sample records approximately 32,000 distinct CDR3 sequences, about 15% being singletons. In Maryland, USA, blood bank volunteers were the healthy controls. The starting material, 2 million PBMCs stored at -80 C, gave rise to the unsorted libraries. Trimming cost V 0 bases and J 3 bases, with 11 bases left between them. From germline, CDR1 is LNHNV and CDR2 YYDKDF (reference sequence). There are 15 residues in the CDR3. The table lists this clonotype with many counts. No antigen is known for it.

This rearrangement joins TRBV15 to TRBJ1-1; D remains ambiguous. The receptor's source is a man between 70 and 80 years old in good health. The sequencing input was PBMCs. CDR3: CATSRDLGGYTEAFF. As DNA, the CDR3 is TGTGCCACCAGCAGAGATCTCGGTGGTTACACTGAAGCTTTCTTT.